The text below deals with one TCR beta chain. Its antigen is unidentified. This specimen comes from a study of chemoradiotherapy in HPV16-positive cancers. Points from the study as a whole: Candidate HPV-specific clones and E7-related TCR motifs grew in tumor during treatment. Better recurrence-free survival went with HPV-responsive T-cell expansion in HPV16-positive patients.

Generated by immunoSEQ multiplex PCR, the TCRdb table keeps only in-frame clones and is missing some. Found here are a few thousand clones, around 83% of them singletons; the top ten hold around 37%. V lost 5 bases, J lost 3 bases, and 10 bases lay in between. Per germline, CDR1 MNHEY and CDR2 SMNVEV (reference sequence). The CDR3 contains 13 residues. The gene calls are TRBV27 and TRBJ1-1, with D unclear. This TCR was sampled from a human donor with HPV-associated anogenital cancer. Sampling was conducted from a patient who underwent chemoradiotherapy. The CDR3 spells CASSLARHTEAFF. CDR3 nucleotides: TGTGCCAGCAGTCTAGCCAGGCACACTGAAGCTTTCTTT.